This T cell receptor beta chain is from a study of blood T cell repertoires in COVID-19. Study overall: Italy, Spain and the United States were the sources of the convalescent and acute COVID-19 samples.

The germline CDR1 and CDR2 sequences are SGHRS and YFSETQ. Trimming at V came to 4 bases and at J to 5 bases, leaving 7 bases not matched to a gene. CDR3 length equals 15 residues. With respect to this clone: Other DNA sequences in the same sample also yield this CDR3.

Authors' data handling: For nucleated cells, counts were estimated from reference gene primer amplification. Measured with immunoSEQ multiplex PCR; TCRdb has only the in-frame clones, and not every one. V and J calls and clone size come straight from that table; D and trimming were deduced from the DNA. The sample lists 150,000 to 200,000 clones; 80% to 90% were seen once. Input material: peripheral blood. This sequence originates from a woman in her sixties or seventies who had recovered from COVID-19. V and J are TRBV5-1 and TRBJ2-5; the match to TRBD1 covers 11 bases. The CDR3 coding sequence is TGCGCCAGCAGCCTCGCCGGGACAGGGGGGGAGACCCAGTACTTC. Encoded protein: CASSLAGTGGETQYF.